The 23 T cell receptor beta chains listed next were all sequenced from one sample in a study of regulatory T cells in long-lasting Graves disease. Arm-PCR of CDR3 regions with iRepertoire HTBI primers generated TCR beta libraries. One entry per CDR3 protein, called by TCRdb with MiXCR from the multiplex PCR reads. The sample comprises 300,000 to 400,000 distinct CDR3 sequences, 16% of which are singletons, and roughly 27% rests with the top ten. Time point specified: newly diagnosed GD, antithyroid drugs for less than 3 months. From RNA extracted from PBMCs, the TCR library was made. This sample also appeared in a second study, on T cells in Graves' hyperthyroidism and ophthalmopathy.

The sample in question was peripheral blood mononuclear cells (PBMCs), obtained at new diagnosis, from a patient treated with antithyroid drugs. Every receptor here comes from a man aged 40-50 years with Graves disease.

The chain carries TRBV18 and TRBJ1-1, with D tentatively TRBD1 (6 bases). Trimming shortened V by 3 bases and J by 3 bases, and 14 bases separated the two germline ends. The germline gives CDR1 KGHSH, CDR2 LQKENI. The CDR3 is 15 residues long. CDR3 in DNA: TGTGCCAGCTCACCTTTCCAGGGGCGTGACACTGAAGCTTTCTTT. Translated: CASSPFQGRDTEAFF.

This clonotype was seen many times. The CDR3 bases are TGTGCCACCAGCAGGACAGGGGACCCCTACAATGAGCAGTTCTTC. Its translation: CATSRTGDPYNEQFF. V usage is TRBV15 and J usage is TRBJ2-1, with 8 bases identical to TRBD1. CDR1 and CDR2 from the germline V gene are LNHNV and YYDKDF (reference sequence). The CDR3 length is 15 residues. V lost 3 bases and J lost 2; bases outside the gene matches: 3.

The rearrangement uses TRBV29-1 and TRBJ2-5; TRBD1 matches at 9 bases. J gave up 5 bases and V 7 bases, and 8 bases lay outside the gene matches. Per the germline V gene, CDR1 is SQVTM and CDR2 is ANQGSEA. The CDR3 totals 13 residues. CDR3 DNA sequence: TGCAGCGGGACGCGGGGACAGGGCGAGACCCAGTACTTC. Protein sequence: CSGTRGQGETQYF.

There are many counts of this clonotype. The V and J genes are TRBV7-2 and TRBJ2-5; the match to TRBD2 covers 8 bases. In germline, CDR1 is SGHTA, CDR2 FQGNSA. This CDR3 spans 19 amino acids. The junction had 21 bases not matched to a gene; V was cut back by 5 bases and J by 4 bases. In DNA, the CDR3 is TGTGCCAGCAGCCCGATCCGGGGGGGCGCCCAAAAACGATTAGAGACCCAGTACTTC. Amino acids: CASSPIRGGAQKRLETQYF.

This clonotype was seen at least ten times. This chain connects TRBV4-1 to TRBJ1-2, with D perhaps TRBD1 (5 bases). The germline V gene encodes CDR1 MGHRA and CDR2 YSYEKL. Trimming removed 5 bases from V and 4 bases from J, with 14 bases in between. This CDR3 has 14 residues. This chain's CDR3 is CASSSGLRGYGYTF. CDR3 bases: TGCGCCAGCAGCTCGGGACTTCGCGGCTATGGCTACACCTTC.

This clonotype was seen ten or more times. The chain joins TRBV28 to TRBJ1-6; D is unresolved. The CDR3 totals 12 residues. CDR1 is MDHEN and CDR2 is SYDVKM in the germline V gene. The ends were cut back, 8 bases at V and 3 bases at J, with 5 bases in the middle. As DNA, the CDR3 is TGTGCCAGCCGAGACTATAATTCACCCCTCCACTTT. As protein: CASRDYNSPLHF.

There are many counts of this clonotype. This chain joins TRBV20-1 and TRBJ1-5, with D tentatively TRBD1 (5 bases). Germline CDR1 is DFQATT and CDR2 is SNEGSKA (reference sequence). The V gene lost 0 bases and the J gene lost 1 base, with 19 bases spanning the gap. This CDR3 has 18 residues. CDR3 coding DNA: TGCAGTGCTAGAGAGGGCAGGGTCCGGGTTTTGAGCAATCAGCCCCAGCATTTT. This codes for CSAREGRVRVLSNQPQHF.

This rearrangement joins TRBV28 to TRBJ2-1; 12 bases agree with TRBD2. Trimming at V came to 8 bases and at J to 7 bases, leaving 12 bases not matched to a gene. Germline V CDR1 and CDR2: MDHEN, SYDVKM. The CDR3 runs 16 residues. The CDR3 reads CASWSSSSGGGNEQFF. DNA for the CDR3: TGTGCCAGCTGGTCAAGTTCTAGCGGGGGGGGAAATGAGCAGTTCTTC.

The sample holds many counts of this clonotype. The V call is TRBV5-1, the J call TRBJ1-1; D might be TRBD1 (5 bases). The CDR3 loop spans 14 amino acids. Germline lookup yields CDR1 SGHRS and CDR2 YFSETQ. V was clipped by 2 bases and J by 4 bases, with 12 bases between them. This CDR3 reads CASSFLAGRTEAFF. CDR3 DNA: TGCGCCAGCAGCTTCTTGGCAGGGCGCACTGAAGCTTTCTTT. Together with reference TRBV5-1 and TRBJ1-1, the CDR3 gives the full variable domain: KAGVTQTPRYLIKTRGQQVTLSCSPISGHRSVSWYQQTPGQGLQFLFEYFSETQRNKGNFPGRFSGRQFSNSRSEMNVSTLELGDSALYLCASSFLAGRTEAFFGQGTRLTVV.

This clonotype was detected many times. The chain carries TRBV10-3 and TRBJ2-5; D is ambiguous. Trimming pared 4 bases from V and 3 bases from J, leaving 9 bases between. The germline gives CDR1 ENHRY, CDR2 SYGVKD. CDR3 length: 13 amino acids. The CDR3: CAISVRFEETQYF. The CDR3 DNA reads as TGTGCCATCAGTGTGCGTTTCGAAGAGACCCAGTACTTC.

This clonotype was seen many times. The rearrangement links TRBV18 to TRBJ1-6; 8 bases fit TRBD1. The germline V gene encodes CDR1 KGHSH and CDR2 LQKENI. V lost 6 bases to trimming and J lost 7 bases; unmatched junction nucleotides: 5. This CDR3 has 14 amino acids. This CDR3 reads CASSMDRANSPLHF. CDR3 DNA sequence: TGTGCCAGCTCTATGGACAGGGCGAATTCACCCCTCCACTTT.

This clonotype was seen a single time. The chain uses TRBV19 and TRBJ2-1; TRBD2 aligns across 8 bases. CDR1 and CDR2 from the germline V gene are LNHDA and SQIVND (reference sequence). This CDR3 comprises 16 residues. Losses at the gene ends were 5 bases for V and 7 bases for J; bases not matched to a gene: 13. CDR3 nucleotide sequence: TGTGCCAGTAGTCTCTGGTCCAGCGGGGGTAGGAATGAGCAGTTCTTC. Translating it yields CASSLWSSGGRNEQFF.

This clonotype was found many times. The rearrangement links TRBV6-2 or TRBV6-3 to TRBJ2-3, with TRBD2 matching over 7 bases. CDR1 is MNHEY, CDR2 SVGEGT, per germline. Trimming removed 5 bases from V and 6 bases from J; junction bases left unmatched: 8. The CDR3 runs to 14 residues. The CDR3 is CASSEWTGRDTQYF. CDR3 coding DNA: TGTGCCAGCAGTGAATGGACCGGGAGGGATACGCAGTATTTT.

This clonotype has a count of ten or more. V usage is TRBV28 and J usage is TRBJ2-7; 7 bases map to TRBD1. The V gene end was trimmed by 5 bases and the J gene end by 9 bases; junction bases not matched to a gene: 7. CDR1 MDHEN and CDR2 SYDVKM come from the germline V gene. The CDR3 totals 12 residues. CDR3 in amino acids: CASSPGRTGQYF. The CDR3 DNA is TGTGCCAGCAGTCCAGGACGGACAGGGCAGTACTTC.

This clonotype was picked up many times. V gene TRBV5-1 combines with J gene TRBJ2-3; D is uncertain. Trimming cost V 3 bases and J 3 bases, with 8 bases left between them. This CDR3 comprises 13 residues. CDR1 and CDR2 from the germline V gene are SGHRS and YFSETQ. The chain's CDR3 is CASSSSPTDTQYF. The CDR3, as DNA: TGCGCCAGCAGCTCCTCTCCGACAGATACGCAGTATTTT.

Concerning this clonotype: Germline and junction disagree at one end, which may indicate a read error. This chain joins TRBV30 and TRBJ1-2, with D tentatively TRBD1 (5 bases). Looked up from germline, CDR1 is GTSNPN and CDR2 is SVGIG (reference sequence). CDR3 size: 11 residues. Written as DNA, the CDR3 is TGTGCCTGGAATCAGGGTGCCGGCTCTAGCTTC. This sequence encodes CAWNQGAGSSF.

Ten or more counts support this clonotype. The chain carries TRBV11-3 and TRBJ2-7; D is unclear. The CDR3 sequence is 14 residues long. Trimming took 1 base from V and 3 from J, leaving 10 bases between them. Germline CDR1 and CDR2: SGHNT and YENEEA. The CDR3, as DNA: TGTGCCAGCAGCTTAGGGGCAGGATACTACGAGCAGTACTTC. Translation: CASSLGAGYYEQYF. Complete variable domain (other parts from reference TRBV11-3 and TRBJ2-7): EAGVVQSPRYKIIEKKQPVAFWCNPISGHNTLYWYLQNLGQGPELLIRYENEEAVDDSQLPKDRFSAERLKGVDSTLKIQPAELGDSAVYLCASSLGAGYYEQYFGPGTRLTVT.

The rearrangement joins TRBV4-1 to TRBJ2-5, with 8 positions matching TRBD1. The CDR3 is 18 amino acids. CDR1 MGHRA and CDR2 YSYEKL come from the germline V gene. V gave up 1 base and J gave up 2 bases; unmatched junction bases: 12. The CDR3 DNA reads as TGCGCCAGCAGCCAAGGGAGCCTGAGGACAGGGAGGCAAGAGACCCAGTACTTC. This gives the protein CASSQGSLRTGRQETQYF.

This clonotype was counted at least ten times. The chain uses TRBV2 and TRBJ2-7; 7 positions match TRBD1. Trimming removed 6 bases from V and 1 base from J; junction bases left unmatched: 6. The CDR3 consists of 14 residues. Germline CDR1 is SNHLY and CDR2 is FYNNEI. CDR3 region: CASSKDRYSYEQYF. CDR3 DNA sequence: TGTGCCAGCAGCAAGGACAGGTATTCCTACGAGCAGTACTTC. The variable domain in full, with the rest retrieved from reference TRBV2 and TRBJ2-7, is EPEVTQTPSHQVTQMGQEVILRCVPISNHLYFYWYRQILGQKVEFLVSFYNNEISEKSEIFDDQFSVERPDGSNFTLKIRSTKLEDSAMYFCASSKDRYSYEQYFGPGTRLTVT.

A single count supports this clonotype. The rearrangement links TRBV20-1 to TRBJ1-5; D is ambiguous. The CDR3 is 15 residues long. Germline CDR1 DFQATT, CDR2 SNEGSKA (reference sequence). Trimming took off 5 bases at V and 5 bases at J, with 19 bases between the two ends. CDR3 protein: CSASAIGPGDQPQHF. In DNA, the CDR3 is TGCAGTGCTTCCGCCATCGGCCCCGGGGATCAGCCCCAGCATTTT.

This clonotype came up a few times. A read error may produce the germline difference seen at one junction end. The rearrangement joins TRBV7-2 to TRBJ2-3; D is ambiguous. The CDR3 loop spans 15 amino acids. Germline loops: CDR1 SGHTA, CDR2 FQGNSA. In nucleotides, the CDR3 is TGTGCCAGCAGCTTAACACCTAAACTTACAGATTCGCAGTATTTT. Translating it yields CASSLTPKLTDSQYF.

This clonotype was picked up many times. The chain uses TRBV29-1 and TRBJ1-5; a weak D match, TRBD1 (6 bases). Trimming left V 5 bases short and J 0 bases short, with 11 bases between. CDR3 length equals 14 residues. Germline CDR1 is SQVTM and CDR2 is ANQGSEA. In DNA form, the CDR3 reads TGCAGCGTTCCGGGACAAACTAGCAATCAGCCCCAGCATTTT. Its protein product is CSVPGQTSNQPQHF.

This clonotype was observed many times. The rearrangement links TRBV11-2 to TRBJ2-2; TRBD1 aligns across 8 bases. Germline loops: CDR1 SGHAT, CDR2 FQNNGV. The J segment lost 7 bases and the V segment lost 3 bases, leaving 16 bases of the junction unmatched. CDR3 length equals 18 residues. The CDR3 region has the DNA TGTGCCAGCAGCTTTCGCTCGGGACAGGCAACAACGGGCGGGGAGCTGTTTTTT. Residues: CASSFRSGQATTGGELFF.